The rows below give T cell receptor beta chains drawn from one sample of a study of shared clonotypes between healthy human individuals. The method was immunoSEQ multiplex PCR; TCRdb's version includes in-frame clones alone and lacks a portion of them. This repertoire shows around 1,900,000 clones, roughly 93% found once; its top ten account for more than 1.5%. Sequences were obtained from naive CD8+ T cells from PBMCs. All receptors come from a man between 18 and 29 years old in good health. Some clones in this sample may be carry-over from other donors' samples. Both conserved end residues are part of each CDR3. D genes are given only for firm matches. Clone size is given for some rows only: seen once, a few or many times, or a class if the clone is expanded.

>TRBJ2-1|TRBV28|-|few
CASRYKEEGYNEQFF
TGTGCCAGCAGGTATAAGGAGGAAGGCTACAATGAGCAGTTCTTC
>TRBJ2-1|TRBV29-1|-|-
CSVEALGRNYNEQFF
TGCAGCGTTGAGGCTCTTGGGCGGAACTACAATGAGCAGTTCTTC
>TRBJ1-4|TRBV7-6|-|-
CASSLSNPGWGANEKLFF
TGTGCCAGCAGCTTGTCGAACCCAGGGTGGGGGGCTAATGAAAAACTGTTTTTT
>TRBJ1-3|TRBV29-1|-|-
CSVEVTGFSGNTIYF
TGCAGCGTGGAAGTAACAGGGTTCTCTGGAAACACCATATATTTT
>TRBJ2-2|TRBV5-1|TRBD2|-
CASSLERSSGRPGELFF
TGCGCCAGCAGCTTGGAGAGGAGTAGCGGGAGGCCCGGGGAGCTGTTTTTT
>TRBJ2-3|TRBV10-3|-|-
CAIGELAEVTDTQYF
TGTGCCATCGGGGAGTTAGCGGAAGTCACAGATACGCAGTATTTT
>TRBJ2-7|TRBV27|TRBD1|-
CASKPDRGLHEQYF
TGTGCCAGCAAGCCGGACAGGGGATTACACGAGCAGTACTTC
>TRBJ2-1|TRBV15|-|-
CATSRGVQGINEQFF
TGTGCCACCAGCAGGGGGGTGCAGGGGATCAATGAGCAGTTCTTC
>TRBJ1-1|TRBV5-4|-|once
CASSHGWPTYTEAFF
TGTGCCAGCAGCCACGGATGGCCGACCTACACTGAAGCTTTCTTT
>TRBJ2-7|TRBV19|-|-
CASRGGPYEQYF
TGTGCCAGTAGGGGGGGGCCCTACGAGCAGTACTTC
>TRBJ2-4|TRBV19|-|-
CASSIRGKDIQYF
TGTGCCAGTAGTATTCGGGGGAAGGACATTCAGTACTTC
>TRBJ2-7|TRBV6-4|-|-
CASHQRQGYVVPQYF
TGTGCCAGCCACCAGCGGCAGGGATACGTGGTACCGCAGTACTTC
>TRBJ2-2|TRBV27|-|-
CASSLGQNTGELFF
TGTGCCAGCAGTTTGGGACAGAACACCGGGGAGCTGTTTTTT
>TRBJ2-2|TRBV9|-|-
CASSVGSGSTGELFF
TGTGCCAGCAGCGTAGGGTCGGGTAGCACCGGGGAGCTGTTTTTT
>TRBJ2-7|TRBV27|TRBD2|-
CASSIAGGGYEQYF
TGTGCCAGCAGCATAGCGGGAGGGGGCTACGAGCAGTACTTC
>TRBJ2-7|TRBV5-1|TRBD2|-
CASSLEVAGLPEQYF
TGCGCCAGCAGCTTGGAGGTAGCGGGCTTACCCGAGCAGTACTTC
>TRBJ2-5|TRBV7-6|-|-
CASSPDLAEETQYF
TGTGCCAGCAGCCCCGACCTGGCGGAAGAGACCCAGTACTTC
>TRBJ1-3|TRBV7-9|TRBD1|-
CASSPAGGYSGNTIYF
TGTGCCAGCAGCCCCGCAGGGGGGTACTCTGGAAACACCATATATTTT
>TRBJ2-7|TRBV29-1|TRBD1|-
CSVDSDRGDPYEQYF
TGCAGCGTTGACAGTGACAGGGGGGATCCCTACGAGCAGTACTTC
>TRBJ1-1|TRBV19|-|few
CASRGEWNTEAFF
TGTGCCAGTAGGGGGGAGTGGAACACTGAAGCTTTCTTT
>TRBJ1-4|TRBV30|-|-
CASLQPGKLFF
TGTGCCAGCCTCCAGCCAGGAAAACTGTTTTTT
>TRBJ1-4|TRBV23-1|-|-
CASLLQKLFF
TGCGCCAGCCTACTCCAAAAACTGTTTTTT
>TRBJ2-3|TRBV9|-|-
CASSVEHPDTQYF
TGTGCCAGCAGCGTAGAACATCCGGATACGCAGTATTTT
>TRBJ2-1|TRBV2|TRBD1|-
CAIHRDRLYNEQFF
TGTGCCATTCATCGGGACAGGCTCTACAATGAGCAGTTCTTC
>TRBJ2-7|TRBV19|TRBD1|once
CASGSAVQGISYEQYF
TGTGCCAGTGGGTCGGCGGTACAGGGGATCTCCTACGAGCAGTACTTC
>TRBJ2-7|TRBV7-2|TRBD1|-
CASRLNRDRVYEQYF
TGTGCCAGCAGGCTAAATCGGGACAGGGTATACGAGCAGTACTTC
>TRBJ2-3|TRBV4-1|TRBD2|-
CASSQTSGKGFTDTQYF
TGCGCCAGCAGCCAGACTAGCGGGAAGGGATTCACAGATACGCAGTATTTT
>TRBJ2-3|TRBV13|-|-
CASSLTRADTQYF
TGTGCCAGCAGCCTTACTAGGGCGGATACGCAGTATTTT
>TRBJ2-5|TRBV5-6|-|-
CASSPVLGGRGTQYF
TGTGCCAGCAGCCCCGTCCTCGGGGGCAGGGGGACCCAGTACTTC
>TRBJ2-2|TRBV9|TRBD2|-
CASSVTGVPAGATGELFF
TGTGCCAGCAGCGTAACTGGCGTCCCGGCGGGAGCGACCGGGGAGCTGTTTTTT
>TRBJ2-5|TRBV14|TRBD1|-
CASSQGLQKTGPGETQYF
TGTGCCAGCAGCCAAGGACTCCAGAAGACAGGGCCCGGAGAGACCCAGTACTTC
>TRBJ1-1|TRBV29-1|-|-
CSVFFQNTEAFF
TGCAGCGTTTTTTTTCAGAACACTGAAGCTTTCTTT
>TRBJ2-2|TRBV27|TRBD1|-
CASSPNRGDGTGELFF
TGTGCCAGCTCCCCTAACAGGGGAGATGGAACCGGGGAGCTGTTTTTT
>TRBJ2-2|TRBV27|-|-
CASSLYGGRAGAGELFF
TGTGCCAGCAGTTTATATGGGGGGCGGGCCGGGGCCGGGGAGCTGTTTTTT
>TRBJ2-2|TRBV27|-|-
CASTPSGGWGELFF
TGTGCCAGCACCCCCAGCGGAGGGTGGGGGGAGCTGTTTTTT
>TRBJ2-2|TRBV27|-|-
CATRGFGELFF
TGTGCCACCAGGGGTTTCGGGGAGCTGTTTTTT
>TRBJ1-1|TRBV25-1|-|-
CASSDWATGGNTEAFF
TGTGCCAGCAGTGATTGGGCGACAGGAGGGAACACTGAAGCTTTCTTT
>TRBJ1-5|TRBV27|-|-
CASSSGTAQPQHF
TGTGCCAGCAGTTCGGGGACTGCTCAGCCCCAGCATTTT
>TRBJ1-1|TRBV7-2|TRBD1|-
CASSRGQGNTEAFF
TGTGCCAGCAGCAGGGGACAGGGGAACACTGAAGCTTTCTTT
>TRBJ2-1|TRBV7-9|-|-
CASSFGEVPYNEQFF
TGTGCCAGCAGCTTTGGGGAGGTACCCTACAATGAGCAGTTCTTC
>TRBJ2-7|TRBV27|TRBD2|-
CASSLRPGLGSYEQYF
TGTGCCAGCAGTTTACGCCCGGGACTAGGATCATACGAGCAGTACTTC
>TRBJ2-1|TRBV9|-|-
CASSPLYNEQFF
TGTGCCAGCAGCCCTTTATACAATGAGCAGTTCTTC
>TRBJ2-7|TRBV2|-|-
CASSELGRSYEQYF
TGTGCCAGCAGTGAATTGGGACGGTCCTACGAGCAGTACTTC
>TRBJ2-7|TRBV4-2|TRBD2|-
CASSLRTSGTYEQYF
TGTGCCAGCAGCCTACGGACTAGCGGCACCTACGAGCAGTACTTC
>TRBJ1-5|TRBV27|-|-
CASSLQGPGGSNQPQHF
TGTGCCAGCAGTCTACAGGGCCCGGGTGGAAGCAATCAGCCCCAGCATTTT
>TRBJ2-1|TRBV28|TRBD2|-
CASSFLGSGNEDYNEQFF
TGTGCCAGCAGTTTTCTGGGAAGCGGGAATGAGGACTACAATGAGCAGTTCTTC
>TRBJ2-1|TRBV5-1|TRBD2|-
CASSLARLAGVGDEQFF
TGCGCCAGCAGCCTGGCGAGACTAGCGGGAGTAGGGGATGAGCAGTTCTTC
>TRBJ1-1|TRBV4-1|-|few
CASSQVLGTSGAFF
TGCGCCAGCAGCCAAGTTTTGGGGACGAGTGGAGCTTTCTTT
>TRBJ2-2|TRBV7-9|-|-
CASSSPGGGGTGELFF
TGTGCCAGCAGCTCCCCCGGGGGAGGTGGCACCGGGGAGCTGTTTTTT
>TRBJ1-1|TRBV15|-|-
CATSRPDRLPEAFF
TGTGCCACCAGCAGACCCGACAGGCTACCCGAAGCTTTCTTT
>TRBJ2-7|TRBV4-2|TRBD2|-
CASSQDTGTSGSYEQYF
TGTGCCAGCAGCCAAGATACGGGAACTAGCGGGAGCTACGAGCAGTACTTC
>TRBJ2-7|TRBV7-8|-|-
CASSLMSGPAYEQYF
TGTGCCAGCAGCTTAATGAGCGGGCCTGCCTACGAGCAGTACTTC
>TRBJ1-5|TRBV5-5|-|once
CASSYRTVVGNQPQHF
TGTGCCAGCAGCTACCGGACAGTAGTCGGCAATCAGCCCCAGCATTTT
>TRBJ1-2|TRBV27|TRBD1|-
CASSRDSSNYGYTF
TGTGCCAGCAGTCGGGACAGTTCTAACTATGGCTACACCTTC
>TRBJ2-1|TRBV5-1|TRBD2|-
CASSLETSGTYNEQFF
TGCGCCAGCAGCTTGGAGACTAGCGGGACATACAATGAGCAGTTCTTC
>TRBJ2-7|TRBV11-2|-|-
CASSPGRGWGEQYF
TGTGCCAGCAGCCCCGGGAGAGGGTGGGGCGAGCAGTACTTC